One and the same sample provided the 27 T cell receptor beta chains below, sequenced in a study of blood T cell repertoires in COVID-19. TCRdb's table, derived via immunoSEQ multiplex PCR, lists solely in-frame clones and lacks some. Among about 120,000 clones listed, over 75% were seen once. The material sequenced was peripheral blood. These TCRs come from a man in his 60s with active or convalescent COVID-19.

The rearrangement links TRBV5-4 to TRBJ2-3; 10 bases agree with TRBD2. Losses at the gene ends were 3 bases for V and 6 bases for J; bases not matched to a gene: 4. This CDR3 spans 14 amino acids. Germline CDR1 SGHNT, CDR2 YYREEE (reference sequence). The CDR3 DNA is TGTGCCAGCAGCTCCGGGACTAGCGTCGATACGCAGTATTTT. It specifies CASSSGTSVDTQYF. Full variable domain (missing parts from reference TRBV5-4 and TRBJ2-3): ETGVTQSPTHLIKTRGQQVTLRCSSQSGHNTVSWYQQALGQGPQFIFQYYREEENGRGNFPPRFSGLQFPNYSSELNVNALELDDSALYLCASSSGTSVDTQYFGPGTRLTVL.

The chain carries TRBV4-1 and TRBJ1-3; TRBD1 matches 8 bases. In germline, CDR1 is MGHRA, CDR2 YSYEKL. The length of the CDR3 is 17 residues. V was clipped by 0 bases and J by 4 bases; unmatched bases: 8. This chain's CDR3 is CASSQEATGASGNTIYF. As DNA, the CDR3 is TGCGCCAGCAGCCAAGAGGCGACAGGGGCTTCAGGAAACACCATATATTTT.

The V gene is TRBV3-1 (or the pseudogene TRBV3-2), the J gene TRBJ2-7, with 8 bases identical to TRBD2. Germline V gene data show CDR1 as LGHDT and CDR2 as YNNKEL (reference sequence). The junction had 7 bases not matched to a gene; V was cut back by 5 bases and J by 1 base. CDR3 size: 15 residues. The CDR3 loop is CASSGRGAVSYEQYF. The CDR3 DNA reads TGTGCCAGCAGCGGGCGGGGGGCGGTGTCCTACGAGCAGTACTTC.

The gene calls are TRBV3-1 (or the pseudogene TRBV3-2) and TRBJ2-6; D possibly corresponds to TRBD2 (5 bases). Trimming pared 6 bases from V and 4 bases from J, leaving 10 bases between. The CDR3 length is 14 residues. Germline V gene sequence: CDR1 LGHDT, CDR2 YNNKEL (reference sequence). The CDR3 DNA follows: TGTGCCAGCAGGGCTAGCACCGGGGCCAACGTCCTGACTTTC. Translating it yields CASRASTGANVLTF.

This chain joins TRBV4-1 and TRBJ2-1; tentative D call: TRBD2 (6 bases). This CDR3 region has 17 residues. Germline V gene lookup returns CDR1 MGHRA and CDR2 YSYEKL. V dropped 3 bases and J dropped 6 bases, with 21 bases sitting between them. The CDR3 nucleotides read TGCGCCAGCAGCCATATATTGCGGGGACCGAGGATCAATGAGCAGTTCTTC. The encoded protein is CASSHILRGPRINEQFF.

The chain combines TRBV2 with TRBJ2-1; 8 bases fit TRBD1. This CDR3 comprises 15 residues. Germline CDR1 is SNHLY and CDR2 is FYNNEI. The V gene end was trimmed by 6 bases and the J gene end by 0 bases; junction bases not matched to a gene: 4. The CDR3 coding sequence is TGTGCCAGCAGCCGACAGGGGAGCTCCTACAATGAGCAGTTCTTC. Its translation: CASSRQGSSYNEQFF. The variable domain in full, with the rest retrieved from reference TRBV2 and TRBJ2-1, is EPEVTQTPSHQVTQMGQEVILRCVPISNHLYFYWYRQILGQKVEFLVSFYNNEISEKSEIFDDQFSVERPDGSNFTLKIRSTKLEDSAMYFCASSRQGSSYNEQFFGPGTRLTVL.

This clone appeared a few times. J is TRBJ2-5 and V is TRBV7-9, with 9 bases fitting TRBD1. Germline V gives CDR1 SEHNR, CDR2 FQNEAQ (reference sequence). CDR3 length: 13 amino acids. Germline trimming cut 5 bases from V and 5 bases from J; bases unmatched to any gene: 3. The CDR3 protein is CASSPGQGETQYF. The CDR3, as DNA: TGTGCCAGCAGCCCAGGACAGGGGGAGACCCAGTACTTC.

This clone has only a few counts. The CDR3 DNA is TGTGCCAGCACCCGGAGACAGGCTCCTAACTATGGCTACACCTTC. Protein sequence: CASTRRQAPNYGYTF. The chain couples TRBV21-1 to TRBJ1-2; TRBD1, the table's D call, lacks a check against the DNA. TRBV21-1 is shown as a pseudogene. The CDR3 totals 15 residues.

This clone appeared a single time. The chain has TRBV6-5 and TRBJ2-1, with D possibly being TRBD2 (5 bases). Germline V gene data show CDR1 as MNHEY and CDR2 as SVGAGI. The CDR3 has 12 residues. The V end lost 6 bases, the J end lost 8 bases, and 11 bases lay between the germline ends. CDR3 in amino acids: CASRRVQDEQFF. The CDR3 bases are TGTGCCAGCAGGAGGGTCCAGGATGAGCAGTTCTTC.

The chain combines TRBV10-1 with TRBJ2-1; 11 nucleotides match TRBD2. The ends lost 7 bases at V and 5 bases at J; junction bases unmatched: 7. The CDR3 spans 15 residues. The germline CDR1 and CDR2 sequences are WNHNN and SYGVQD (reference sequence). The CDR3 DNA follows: TGCGCCAGCACCCAGACTAGCGGGACCGACAATGAGCAGTTCTTC. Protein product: CASTQTSGTDNEQFF.

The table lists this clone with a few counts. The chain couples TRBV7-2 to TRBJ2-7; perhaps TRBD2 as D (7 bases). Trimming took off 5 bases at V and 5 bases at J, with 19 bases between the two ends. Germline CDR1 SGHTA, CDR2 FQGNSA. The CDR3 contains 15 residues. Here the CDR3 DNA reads TGTGCCAGCAGCGGCCGAGGAGGGGGGGGCGACGAGCAGTACTTC. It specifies CASSGRGGGGDEQYF.

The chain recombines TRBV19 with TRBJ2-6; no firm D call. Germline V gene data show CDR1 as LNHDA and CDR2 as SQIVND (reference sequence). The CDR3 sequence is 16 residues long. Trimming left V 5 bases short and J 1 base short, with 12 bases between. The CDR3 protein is CASSLRSTSGANVLTF. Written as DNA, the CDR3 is TGTGCCAGTAGTTTGAGAAGTACGTCTGGGGCCAACGTCCTGACTTTC.

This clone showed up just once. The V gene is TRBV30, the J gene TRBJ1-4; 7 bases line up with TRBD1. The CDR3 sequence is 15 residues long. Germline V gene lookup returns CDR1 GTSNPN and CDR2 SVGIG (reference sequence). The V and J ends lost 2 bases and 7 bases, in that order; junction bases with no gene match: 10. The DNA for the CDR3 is TGTGCCTGGAGTCGAAACAGGGGCAGGGGTGAAAAACTGTTTTTT. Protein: CAWSRNRGRGEKLFF.

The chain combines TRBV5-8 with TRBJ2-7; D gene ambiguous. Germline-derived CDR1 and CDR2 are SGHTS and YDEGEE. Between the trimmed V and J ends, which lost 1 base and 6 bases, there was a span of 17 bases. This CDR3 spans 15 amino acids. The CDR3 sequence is CASSLLGLTPGEQYF. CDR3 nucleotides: TGTGCCAGCAGCTTGCTGGGTCTAACCCCGGGCGAGCAGTACTTC.

CDR3: CASRHSRVRSSYNEQFF. CDR3 coding DNA: TGTGCCAGCAGACATAGTCGGGTCCGGAGCTCCTACAATGAGCAGTTCTTC. The V gene is TRBV7-9, the J gene TRBJ2-1; D is unclear. CDR1 is SEHNR, CDR2 FQNEAQ, per germline (reference sequence). Between the trimmed V and J ends, which lost 6 bases and 0 bases, there was a span of 18 bases. The CDR3 has 17 amino acids.

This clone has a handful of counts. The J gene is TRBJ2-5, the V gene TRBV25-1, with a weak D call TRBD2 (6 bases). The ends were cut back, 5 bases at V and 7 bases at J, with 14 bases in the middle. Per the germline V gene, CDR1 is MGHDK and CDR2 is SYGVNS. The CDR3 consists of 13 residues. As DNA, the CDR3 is TGTGCCAGCAGTCTTGGAGGGTATGTGACCCAGTACTTC. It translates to CASSLGGYVTQYF.

DNA for the CDR3: TGTGCCAGCAGTTTATGGGCGTTATCCGTCGGCGAGCAGTACTTC. Translation: CASSLWALSVGEQYF. The chain is built from TRBV27 and TRBJ2-7, with D hard to call. The ends were cut back, 1 base at V and 6 bases at J, with 16 bases in the middle. Germline values: CDR1 MNHEY, CDR2 SMNVEV (reference sequence). CDR3 length: 15 residues.

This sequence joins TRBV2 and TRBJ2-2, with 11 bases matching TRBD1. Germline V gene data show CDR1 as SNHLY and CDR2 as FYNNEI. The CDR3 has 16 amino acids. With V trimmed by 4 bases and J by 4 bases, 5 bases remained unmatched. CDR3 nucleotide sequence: TGTGCCAGCAGTGGGACAGGGGGCAGTAGCACCGGGGAGCTGTTTTTT. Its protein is CASSGTGGSSTGELFF. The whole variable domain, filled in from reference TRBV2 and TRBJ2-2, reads EPEVTQTPSHQVTQMGQEVILRCVPISNHLYFYWYRQILGQKVEFLVSFYNNEISEKSEIFDDQFSVERPDGSNFTLKIRSTKLEDSAMYFCASSGTGGSSTGELFFGEGSRLTVL.

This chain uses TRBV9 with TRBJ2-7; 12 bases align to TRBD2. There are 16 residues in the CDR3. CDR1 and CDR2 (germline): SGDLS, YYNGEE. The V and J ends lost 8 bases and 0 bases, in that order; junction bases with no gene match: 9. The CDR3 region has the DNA TGTGCCAGAAATAAGGGGACTAGCGGGTACTCCTACGAGCAGTACTTC. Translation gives CARNKGTSGYSYEQYF.

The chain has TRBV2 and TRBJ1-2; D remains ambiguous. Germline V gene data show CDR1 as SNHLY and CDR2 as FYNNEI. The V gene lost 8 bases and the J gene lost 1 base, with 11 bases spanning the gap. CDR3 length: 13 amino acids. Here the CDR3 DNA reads TGTGCCAGCTCCTCAGGCAGTAACTATGGCTACACCTTC. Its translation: CASSSGSNYGYTF.

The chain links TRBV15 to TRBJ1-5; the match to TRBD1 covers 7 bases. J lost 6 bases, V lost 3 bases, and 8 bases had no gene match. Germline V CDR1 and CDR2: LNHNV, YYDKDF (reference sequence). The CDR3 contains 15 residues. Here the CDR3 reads CATSRAGGGRQPQHF. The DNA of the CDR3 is TGTGCCACCAGCAGGGCAGGGGGTGGCCGTCAGCCCCAGCATTTT.

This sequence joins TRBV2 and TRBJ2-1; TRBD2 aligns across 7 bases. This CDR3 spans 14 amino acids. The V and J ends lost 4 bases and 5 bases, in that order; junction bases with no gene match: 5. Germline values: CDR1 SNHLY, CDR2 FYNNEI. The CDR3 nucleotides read TGTGCCAGCAGTGCTGGGACTACTCACAATGAGCAGTTCTTC. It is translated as CASSAGTTHNEQFF.

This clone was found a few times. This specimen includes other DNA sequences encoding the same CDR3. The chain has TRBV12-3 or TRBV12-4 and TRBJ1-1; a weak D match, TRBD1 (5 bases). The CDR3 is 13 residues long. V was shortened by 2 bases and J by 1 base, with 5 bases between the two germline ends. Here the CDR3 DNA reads TGTGCCAGCAGTTTACAGGGGAACACTGAAGCTTTCTTT. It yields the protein CASSLQGNTEAFF.

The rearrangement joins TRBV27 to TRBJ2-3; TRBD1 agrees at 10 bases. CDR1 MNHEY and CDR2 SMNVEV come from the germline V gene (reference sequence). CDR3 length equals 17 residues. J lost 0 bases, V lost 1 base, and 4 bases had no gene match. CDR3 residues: CASSLLDRGRSTDTQYF. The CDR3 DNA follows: TGTGCCAGCAGTTTATTAGACAGGGGGCGAAGCACAGATACGCAGTATTTT.

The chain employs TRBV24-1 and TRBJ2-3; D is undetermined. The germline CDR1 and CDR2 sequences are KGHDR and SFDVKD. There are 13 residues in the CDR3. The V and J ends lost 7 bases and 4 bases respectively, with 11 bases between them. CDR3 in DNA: TGTGCCACCAGCAATTCCGGTGCAGATACGCAGTATTTT. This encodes CATSNSGADTQYF.

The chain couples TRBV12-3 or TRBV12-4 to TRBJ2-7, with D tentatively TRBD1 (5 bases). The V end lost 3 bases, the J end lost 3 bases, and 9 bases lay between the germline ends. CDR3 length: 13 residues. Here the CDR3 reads CASSFQGHYEQYF. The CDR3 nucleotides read TGTGCCAGCAGTTTCCAGGGTCACTACGAGCAGTACTTC.

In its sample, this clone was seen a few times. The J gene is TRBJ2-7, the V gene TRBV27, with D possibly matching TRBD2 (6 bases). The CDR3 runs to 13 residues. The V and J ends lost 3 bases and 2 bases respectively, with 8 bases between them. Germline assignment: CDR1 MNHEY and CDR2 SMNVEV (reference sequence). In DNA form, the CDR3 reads TGTGCCAGCAGTTTCCGGGAGCCCTACGAGCAGTACTTC. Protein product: CASSFREPYEQYF.